These 27 T cell receptor beta chains came from one sample sequenced in a study of T cell responses to AZD1222 COVID-19 vaccine. Data came from immunoSEQ multiplex PCR; TCRdb stores just in-frame clones and leaves some out. Of some 150,000 clones in the sample, more than 75% were seen once. The sample here was peripheral blood, taken on day 0 of AZD1222 vaccination. The source of these receptors is an adult in good health.

The chain recombines TRBV28 with TRBJ2-1, with 13 bases fitting TRBD2. The germline V gene has CDR1 MDHEN and CDR2 SYDVKM. With 4 bases clipped from V and 1 base from J, the junction kept 13 bases outside the gene matches. The CDR3 runs to 20 residues. CDR3 residues: CASSSGLAGAAIESYNEQFF. CDR3 nucleotide sequence: TGTGCCAGCAGTTCCGGACTAGCGGGAGCGGCCATAGAGTCCTACAATGAGCAGTTCTTC.

The V and J genes are TRBV2 and TRBJ1-1; TRBD1 might be the D (5 bases). In germline, CDR1 is SNHLY, CDR2 FYNNEI. This CDR3 is 12 amino acids long. The germline V and J ends were trimmed by 10 bases and 1 base, with 10 bases remaining between them. The CDR3 DNA follows: TGTGCCACCTGGGACCCGAACACTGAAGCTTTCTTT. As protein: CATWDPNTEAFF.

The chain uses TRBV16 and TRBJ2-1; 9 bases fit TRBD2. This CDR3 contains 15 residues. V was clipped by 4 bases and J by 7 bases; unmatched bases: 8. Germline CDR1 and CDR2: KGHSY and FQNENV. The CDR3 loop is CASSLVLAGANEQFF. The CDR3 coding sequence is TGTGCCAGCAGCCTAGTATTAGCGGGAGCTAATGAGCAGTTCTTC.

The gene calls are TRBV2 and TRBJ1-2; unclear D gene. Per germline, CDR1 SNHLY and CDR2 FYNNEI. Trimming pared 3 bases from V and 3 bases from J, leaving 8 bases between. This CDR3 has 13 amino acids. The CDR3 nucleotides read TGTGCCAGCAGTGAGGGCACCTACTATGGCTACACCTTC. It encodes CASSEGTYYGYTF.

The CDR3 region has the DNA TGTGCCAGCAGTTACTCGTCCAGGGTAATCTCCTACGAGCAGTACTTC. Its protein product is CASSYSSRVISYEQYF. This chain uses TRBV6-5 with TRBJ2-7; possible D gene TRBD1, 5 bases. Germline-derived CDR1 and CDR2 are MNHEY and SVGAGI. Trimming took 0 bases from V and 0 from J, leaving 12 bases between them. The CDR3 runs to 16 residues.

The chain couples TRBV6-2 or TRBV6-3 to TRBJ2-6, with unresolved D. Trimming shortened V by 2 bases and J by 3 bases, and 5 bases separated the two germline ends. Germline V lookup: CDR1 MNHEY, CDR2 SVGEGT. This CDR3 region has 14 residues. CDR3 bases: TGTGCCAGCAGTTACGGGATTGGGGCCAACGTCCTGACTTTC. Its translation: CASSYGIGANVLTF.

This rearrangement joins TRBV3-1 (or the pseudogene TRBV3-2) to TRBJ1-4; D gene uncertain. This CDR3 contains 14 residues. V dropped 4 bases and J dropped 0 bases, with 6 bases sitting between them. Germline-derived CDR1 and CDR2 are LGHDT and YNNKEL (reference sequence). The CDR3 region has the DNA TGTGCCAGCAGCCCCAGACCAACTAATGAAAAACTGTTTTTT. It encodes CASSPRPTNEKLFF.

This chain uses TRBV18 with TRBJ2-3, with no clear D. The CDR3 consists of 15 residues. With 2 bases removed from V and 5 bases from J, the gap between germline ends came to 14 bases. Germline-derived CDR1 and CDR2 are KGHSH and LQKENI. The CDR3 DNA follows: TGTGCCAGCTCACCAGAAGGTTTGCCCAAAGATACGCAGTATTTT. Translated, it gives CASSPEGLPKDTQYF.

The CDR3 DNA sequence: TGTGCCAGTAGTTCCTCCGGGATGAGCTCCTACGAGCAGTACTTC. Its protein product is CASSSSGMSSYEQYF. This rearrangement joins TRBV19 to TRBJ2-7; the D gene is possibly TRBD2 (5 bases). V lost 5 bases to trimming and J lost 0 bases, with 14 bases between them. This CDR3 comprises 15 residues. CDR1 is LNHDA, CDR2 SQIVND, per germline (reference sequence).

The chain combines TRBV6-5 with TRBJ2-1; D not certain. Germline CDR1 reads MNHEY; CDR2 reads SVGAGI. CDR3 length: 13 amino acids. V lost 5 bases to trimming and J lost 7 bases, with 12 bases between them. The CDR3 DNA is TGTGCCAGCAGTACGGCCCCGCGGAATGAGCAGTTCTTC. Residues: CASSTAPRNEQFF.

The CDR3: CATSDSRGTGGAPGEQFF. CDR3 DNA: TGTGCCACCAGTGATTCGAGAGGGACAGGGGGCGCACCGGGTGAGCAGTTCTTC. The J gene is TRBJ2-1, the V gene TRBV24-1; 12 positions agree with TRBD1. The CDR3 is 18 amino acids. The germline CDR1 and CDR2 sequences are KGHDR and SFDVKD. After removal of 2 bases from V and 9 bases from J, the junction contained 13 bases not matched to a gene.

This sequence joins TRBV29-1 and TRBJ2-7; 9 bases match TRBD2. Losses at the gene ends were 1 base for V and 3 bases for J; bases not matched to a gene: 7. This CDR3 has 15 residues. CDR1 and CDR2 (germline): SQVTM, ANQGSEA. The CDR3 here is CSVEGLTSGDYEQYF. The CDR3 nucleotides read TGCAGCGTTGAAGGCCTGACTAGCGGCGACTACGAGCAGTACTTC.

The chain recombines TRBV23-1 with TRBJ1-1; perhaps TRBD1 as D (5 bases). TRBV23-1 falls under the ORF class, with uncertain function. Between the trimmed V and J ends, which lost 7 bases and 4 bases, there was a span of 13 bases. This CDR3 contains 13 residues. Here the CDR3 reads CASINQGTTEAFF. The CDR3 DNA is TGCGCCAGCATTAACCAGGGAACCACTGAAGCTTTCTTT.

The chain uses TRBV4-2 and TRBJ1-1, with D possibly matching TRBD1 (5 bases). Germline lookup yields CDR1 LGHNA and CDR2 YNFKEQ. V was clipped by 4 bases and J by 1 base, with 19 bases between them. This CDR3 is built from 17 residues. CDR3 amino acids: CASSLRPEGPGNTEAFF. In DNA, the CDR3 is TGTGCCAGCAGCCTTCGACCGGAGGGGCCGGGGAACACTGAAGCTTTCTTT.

The gene calls are TRBV7-2 and TRBJ1-1; 7 nucleotides line up with TRBD1. Germline CDR1 and CDR2: SGHTA and FQGNSA. The CDR3 spans 15 residues. V gave up 4 bases and J gave up 3 bases; unmatched junction bases: 8. The CDR3 region has the DNA TGTGCCAGCAGCTCCGACAGGGTCCGACACACTGAAGCTTTCTTT. Translated: CASSSDRVRHTEAFF. Supplemented by reference TRBV7-2 and TRBJ1-1, the full variable domain reads GAGVSQSPSNKVTEKGKDVELRCDPISGHTALYWYRQSLGQGLEFLIYFQGNSAPDKSGLPSDRFSAERTGGSVSTLTIQRTQQEDSAVYLCASSSDRVRHTEAFFGQGTRLTVV.

The chain couples TRBV27 to TRBJ2-7; 7 bases agree with TRBD2. Trimming removed 3 bases from V and 0 bases from J; junction bases left unmatched: 8. Germline assignment: CDR1 MNHEY and CDR2 SMNVEV (reference sequence). The CDR3 has 16 residues. The CDR3 spells CASSFSGLVGSYEQYF. CDR3 nucleotides: TGTGCCAGCAGTTTTTCAGGACTAGTTGGCTCCTACGAGCAGTACTTC.

V is TRBV5-1 and J is TRBJ1-1; D is possibly TRBD1 (6 bases). V gave up 8 bases and J gave up 2 bases, with 16 bases separating them. The length of the CDR3 is 14 residues. CDR1 is SGHRS and CDR2 is YFSETQ in the germline V gene. As DNA, the CDR3 is TGCGCCAGTACGGCCGGGACACTTAACACTGAAGCTTTCTTT. Protein: CASTAGTLNTEAFF.

The chain employs TRBV14 and TRBJ1-2; possible D gene TRBD1, 6 bases. The CDR3 is 14 residues long. Germline CDR1 reads SGHDN; CDR2 reads FVKESK. V lost 8 bases and J lost 2, with 15 bases in between. The CDR3 loop reads CASEAGGRNYGYTF. The CDR3 DNA reads as TGTGCCAGCGAGGCCGGGGGGCGCAACTATGGCTACACCTTC.

J is TRBJ1-1 and V is TRBV5-6; D unclear. Germline V gene sequence: CDR1 SGHDT, CDR2 YYEEEE. Trimming took 0 bases from V and 3 from J, leaving 3 bases between them. The CDR3 extends over 12 amino acids. CDR3 sequence: CASSLGDTEAFF. The CDR3 DNA sequence: TGTGCCAGCAGCTTGGGTGACACTGAAGCTTTCTTT.

This clone has just one count. A read error may produce the germline difference seen at one junction end. The genes are TRBV7-9 and TRBJ2-1; TRBD1 agrees at 7 bases. This CDR3 is built from 15 residues. Germline V CDR1 and CDR2: SEHNR, FQNEAQ (reference sequence). The CDR3 DNA sequence: TGTGCCAGCAGCTCGAGACAGGGTCCATACAGTGAGCAGTTCTTC. This gives the protein CASSSRQGPYSEQFF.

The chain uses TRBV28 and TRBJ1-1, with D maybe TRBD1 (5 bases). Looked up from germline, CDR1 is MDHEN and CDR2 is SYDVKM. Deletions cut 3 bases from V and 10 bases from J, with 18 bases between. The CDR3 totals 14 residues. CDR3 in DNA: TGTGCCAGCAGTTTGATCCAGGGCGGGCTTGGAGCTTTCTTT. Amino acids: CASSLIQGGLGAFF.

This clone was seen a few times. V gene TRBV15 combines with J gene TRBJ2-2; no clear D. The CDR3 totals 12 residues. Germline CDR1 and CDR2: LNHNV and YYDKDF (reference sequence). V was pared by 2 bases and J by 7 bases, with 5 bases between. The DNA of the CDR3 is TGTGCCACCAGCAGAACCCACGGGGAGCTGTTTTTT. Its protein is CATSRTHGELFF.

The chain uses TRBV3-1 (or the pseudogene TRBV3-2) and TRBJ1-6; 8 positions agree with TRBD1. Germline CDR1 and CDR2: LGHDT and YNNKEL (reference sequence). The CDR3 extends over 16 amino acids. V was pared by 1 base and J by 5 bases, with 4 bases of the junction left unmatched. The DNA of the CDR3 is TGTGCCAGCAGCCAAGCGGGACAGGAGGATAATTCACCCCTCCACTTT. Translation gives CASSQAGQEDNSPLHF.

The CDR3 here is CATSRQGSNQPQHF. CDR3 bases: TGTGCCACCAGCAGGCAGGGTAGCAATCAGCCCCAGCATTTT. The chain uses TRBV15 and TRBJ1-5; TRBD1 might be the D (5 bases). This CDR3 contains 14 residues. Germline V gives CDR1 LNHNV, CDR2 YYDKDF (reference sequence). The germline V and J ends were trimmed by 3 bases and 0 bases, with 6 bases remaining between them.

The rearrangement links TRBV20-1 to TRBJ1-1; D is undetermined. Germline CDR1 is DFQATT and CDR2 is SNEGSKA (reference sequence). Deletions cut 3 bases from V and 4 bases from J, with 15 bases between. The CDR3 has 14 residues. The CDR3 is CSASRSAGSTEAFF. In DNA form, the CDR3 reads TGCAGTGCTAGTCGTAGCGCGGGGAGCACTGAAGCTTTCTTT.

The J gene is TRBJ1-2, the V gene TRBV3-1 (or the pseudogene TRBV3-2); D is uncertain. V was trimmed by 0 bases and J by 3 bases, leaving 5 bases between them. This CDR3 is 13 amino acids long. CDR1 is LGHDT, CDR2 YNNKEL, per germline (reference sequence). CDR3: CASSQEGHYGYTF. The CDR3, as DNA: TGTGCCAGCAGCCAAGAGGGCCACTATGGCTACACCTTC.

The chain carries TRBV2 and TRBJ2-1, with TRBD2 matching over 7 bases. CDR1 SNHLY and CDR2 FYNNEI come from the germline V gene. The V segment lost 9 bases and the J segment 6 bases; nucleotides outside the gene matches: 11. The CDR3 has 14 residues. CDR3 sequence: CARERAGVFNEQFF. CDR3 in DNA: TGTGCCAGGGAGAGGGCGGGGGTTTTCAATGAGCAGTTCTTC.